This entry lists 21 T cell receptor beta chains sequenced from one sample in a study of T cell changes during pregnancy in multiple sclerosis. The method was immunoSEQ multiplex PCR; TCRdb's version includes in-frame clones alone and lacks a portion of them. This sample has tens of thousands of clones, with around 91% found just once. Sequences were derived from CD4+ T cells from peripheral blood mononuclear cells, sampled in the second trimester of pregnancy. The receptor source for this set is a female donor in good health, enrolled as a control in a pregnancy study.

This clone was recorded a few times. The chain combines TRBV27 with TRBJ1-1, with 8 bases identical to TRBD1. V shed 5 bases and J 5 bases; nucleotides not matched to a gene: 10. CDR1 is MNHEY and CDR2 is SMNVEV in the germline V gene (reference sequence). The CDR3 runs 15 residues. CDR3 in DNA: TGTGCCAGCAGTCGGACAGGGATCGTTGGGACTGAAGCTTTCTTT. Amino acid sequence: CASSRTGIVGTEAFF.

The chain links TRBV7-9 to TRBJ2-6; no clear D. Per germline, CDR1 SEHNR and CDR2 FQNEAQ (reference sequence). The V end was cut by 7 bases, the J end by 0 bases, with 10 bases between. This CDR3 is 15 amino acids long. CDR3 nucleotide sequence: TGTGCCAGCACCGAGGAAAGCTCTGGGGCCAACGTCCTGACTTTC. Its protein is CASTEESSGANVLTF.

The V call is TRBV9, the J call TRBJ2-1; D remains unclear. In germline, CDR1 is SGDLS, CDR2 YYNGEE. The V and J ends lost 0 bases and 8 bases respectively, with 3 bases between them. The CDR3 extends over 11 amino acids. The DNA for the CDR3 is TGTGCCAGCAGCGTAGCAGATGAGCAGTTCTTC. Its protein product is CASSVADEQFF.

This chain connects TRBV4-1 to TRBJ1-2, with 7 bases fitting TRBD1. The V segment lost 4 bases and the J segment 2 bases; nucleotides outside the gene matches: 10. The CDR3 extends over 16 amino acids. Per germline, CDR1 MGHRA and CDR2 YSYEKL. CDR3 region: CASSLAMGQPNYGYTF. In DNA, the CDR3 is TGCGCCAGCAGCCTTGCTATGGGACAGCCCAACTATGGCTACACCTTC.

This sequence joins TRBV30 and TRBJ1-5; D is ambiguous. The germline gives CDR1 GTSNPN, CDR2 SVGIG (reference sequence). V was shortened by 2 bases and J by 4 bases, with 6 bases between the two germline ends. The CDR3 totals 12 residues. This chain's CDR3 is CAWSRGNQPQHF. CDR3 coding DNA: TGTGCCTGGAGTCGAGGTAATCAGCCCCAGCATTTT.

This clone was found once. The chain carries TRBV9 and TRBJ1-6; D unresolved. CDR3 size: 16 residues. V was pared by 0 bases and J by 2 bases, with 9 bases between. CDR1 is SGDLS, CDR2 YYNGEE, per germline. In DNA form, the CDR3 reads TGTGCCAGCAGCGTAGAAGGGAGGACCTATAATTCACCCCTCCACTTT. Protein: CASSVEGRTYNSPLHF.

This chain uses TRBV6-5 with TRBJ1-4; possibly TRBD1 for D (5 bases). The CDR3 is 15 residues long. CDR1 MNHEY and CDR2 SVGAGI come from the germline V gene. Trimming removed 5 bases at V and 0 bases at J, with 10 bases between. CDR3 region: CASSRDFATNEKLFF. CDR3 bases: TGTGCCAGCAGTCGGGACTTTGCAACTAATGAAAAACTGTTTTTT.

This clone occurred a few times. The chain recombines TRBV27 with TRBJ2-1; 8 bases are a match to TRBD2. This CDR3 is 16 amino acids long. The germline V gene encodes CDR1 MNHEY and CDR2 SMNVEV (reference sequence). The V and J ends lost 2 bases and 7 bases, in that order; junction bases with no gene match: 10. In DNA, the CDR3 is TGTGCCAGCAGTTTACGGGGGGGGGCCACTCTAAATGAGCAGTTCTTC. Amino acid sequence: CASSLRGGATLNEQFF.

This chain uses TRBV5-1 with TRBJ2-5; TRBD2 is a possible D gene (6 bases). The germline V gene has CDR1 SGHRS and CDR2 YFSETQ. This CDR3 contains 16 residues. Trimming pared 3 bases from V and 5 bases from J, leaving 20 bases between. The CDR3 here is CASSSRGPEGRETQYF. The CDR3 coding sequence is TGCGCCAGCAGCTCACGGGGACCGGAGGGGAGGGAGACCCAGTACTTC.

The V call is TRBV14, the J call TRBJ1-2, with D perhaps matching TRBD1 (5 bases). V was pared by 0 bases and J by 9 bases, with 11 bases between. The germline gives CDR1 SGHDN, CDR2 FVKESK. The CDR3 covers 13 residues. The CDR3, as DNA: TGTGCCAGCAGCCAAGATGGGGCACGCCGCTACACCTTC. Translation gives CASSQDGARRYTF.

The CDR3 region is CASSRLDRGPTGYTF. CDR3 DNA: TGTGCCAGCAGCCGCCTAGACAGGGGACCTACGGGCTACACCTTC. The chain has TRBV11-2 and TRBJ1-2; 8 bases line up with TRBD1. Germline V CDR1 and CDR2: SGHAT, FQNNGV. The V and J ends lost 5 bases and 8 bases, in that order; junction bases with no gene match: 13. The CDR3 length is 15 residues.

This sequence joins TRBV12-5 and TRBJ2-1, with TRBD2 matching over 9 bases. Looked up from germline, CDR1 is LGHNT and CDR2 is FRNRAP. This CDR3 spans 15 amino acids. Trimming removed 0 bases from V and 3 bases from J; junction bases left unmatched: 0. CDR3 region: CASGLVSGGYNEQFF. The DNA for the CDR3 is TGTGCTAGTGGTTTGGTTAGCGGGGGCTACAATGAGCAGTTCTTC.

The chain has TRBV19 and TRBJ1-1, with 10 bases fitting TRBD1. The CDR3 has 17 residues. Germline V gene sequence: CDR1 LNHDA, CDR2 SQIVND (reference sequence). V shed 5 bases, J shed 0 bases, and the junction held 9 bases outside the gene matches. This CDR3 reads CASSPGQGSPMNTEAFF. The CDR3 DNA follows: TGTGCCAGTAGTCCGGGACAGGGGAGTCCCATGAACACTGAAGCTTTCTTT.

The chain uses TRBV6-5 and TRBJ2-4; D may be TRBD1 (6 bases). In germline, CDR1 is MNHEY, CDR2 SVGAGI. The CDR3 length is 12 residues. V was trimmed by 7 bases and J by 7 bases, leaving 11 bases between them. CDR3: CASTTRGNIQYF. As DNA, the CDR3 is TGTGCCAGCACCACTAGGGGGAACATTCAGTACTTC.

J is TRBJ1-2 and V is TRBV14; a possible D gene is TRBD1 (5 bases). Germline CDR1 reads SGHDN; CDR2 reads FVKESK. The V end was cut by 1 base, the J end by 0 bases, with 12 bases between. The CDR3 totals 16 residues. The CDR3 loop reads CASSQVDRGTNYGYTF. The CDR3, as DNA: TGTGCCAGCAGCCAAGTGGACCGGGGGACTAACTATGGCTACACCTTC. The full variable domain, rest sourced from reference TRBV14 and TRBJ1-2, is EAGVTQFPSHSVIEKGQTVTLRCDPISGHDNLYWYRRVMGKEIKFLLHFVKESKQDESGMPNNRFLAERTGGTYSTLKVQPAELEDSGVYFCASSQVDRGTNYGYTFGSGTRLTVV.

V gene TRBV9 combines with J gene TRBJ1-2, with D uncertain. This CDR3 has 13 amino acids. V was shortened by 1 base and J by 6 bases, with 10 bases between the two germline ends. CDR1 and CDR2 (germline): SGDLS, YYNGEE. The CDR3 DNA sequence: TGTGCCAGCAGCGTAAACTCTCGGGATGGCTACACCTTC. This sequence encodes CASSVNSRDGYTF.

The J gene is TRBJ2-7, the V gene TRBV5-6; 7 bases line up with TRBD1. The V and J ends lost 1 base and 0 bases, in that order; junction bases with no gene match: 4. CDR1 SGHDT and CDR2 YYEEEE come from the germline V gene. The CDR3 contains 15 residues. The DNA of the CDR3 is TGTGCCAGCAGCTTGTTTAACAGGGGCTCCTACGAGCAGTACTTC. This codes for CASSLFNRGSYEQYF.

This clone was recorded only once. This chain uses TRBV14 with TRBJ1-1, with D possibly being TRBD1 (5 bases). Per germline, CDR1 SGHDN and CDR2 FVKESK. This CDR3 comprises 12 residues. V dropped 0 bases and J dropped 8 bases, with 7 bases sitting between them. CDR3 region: CASSQDAGEAFF. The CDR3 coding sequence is TGTGCCAGCAGCCAAGACGCAGGGGAAGCTTTCTTT.

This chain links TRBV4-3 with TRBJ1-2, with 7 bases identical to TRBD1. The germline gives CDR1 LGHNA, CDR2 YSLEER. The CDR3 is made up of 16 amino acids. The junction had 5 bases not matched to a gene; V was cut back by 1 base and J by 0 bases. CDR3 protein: CASSQVQTGTNYGYTF. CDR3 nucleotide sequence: TGCGCCAGCAGCCAAGTCCAGACAGGGACTAACTATGGCTACACCTTC.

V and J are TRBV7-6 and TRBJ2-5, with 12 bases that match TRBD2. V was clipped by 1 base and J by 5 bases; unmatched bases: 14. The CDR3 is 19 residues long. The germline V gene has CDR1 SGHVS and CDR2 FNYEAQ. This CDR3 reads CASSLGRLASGGERETQYF. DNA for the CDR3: TGTGCCAGCAGCTTAGGCCGATTAGCTAGCGGGGGGGAACGGGAGACCCAGTACTTC. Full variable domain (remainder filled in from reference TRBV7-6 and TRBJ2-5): GAGVSQSPRYKVTKRGQDVALRCDPISGHVSLYWYRQALGQGPEFLTYFNYEAQQDKSGLPNDRFSAERPEGSISTLTIQRTEQRDSAMYRCASSLGRLASGGERETQYFGPGTRLLVL.

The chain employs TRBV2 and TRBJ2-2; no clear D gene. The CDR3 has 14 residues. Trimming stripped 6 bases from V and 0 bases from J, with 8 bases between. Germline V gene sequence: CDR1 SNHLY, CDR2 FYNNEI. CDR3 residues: CASRKTANTGELFF. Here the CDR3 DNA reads TGTGCCAGCAGAAAAACAGCGAACACCGGGGAGCTGTTTTTT.